The rows below give T cell receptor beta chains drawn from one sample of a study of shared clonotypes between healthy human individuals. Some clones are missing from TCRdb's copy, which holds only in-frame ones; the method was immunoSEQ multiplex PCR. Among 450,000 to 700,000 clones listed, about 95% were seen once. The sequenced sample was naive CD8+ T cells sorted from blood. The receptors stem from a woman aged 25 to 39 in good health. Each CDR3 is given with its conserved first and last residue. D genes are given only for firm matches. Where a row states a size, it is once, few, many or the class of an expanded clone; other rows omit it.

d_gene	v_gene	j_gene	abundance	CDR3nt	CDR3aa
NA	TRBV28	TRBJ2-7	NA	TGTGCCAGCAACATCCCGGGGAGTGCCTACGAGCAGTACTTC	CASNIPGSAYEQYF
NA	TRBV10-3	TRBJ1-5	NA	TGTGCCATCAGTGAAGCCCCCGCAGGGAATCAGCCCCAGCATTTT	CAISEAPAGNQPQHF
NA	TRBV4-2	TRBJ2-1	once	TGTGCCAGCAGCCAGACTCCCGACGAGCAGTTCTTC	CASSQTPDEQFF
TRBD1	TRBV4-2	TRBJ2-7	once	TGTGCCAGCAGCCAATCTTGGACAGGGGATGCCTACGAGCAGTACTTC	CASSQSWTGDAYEQYF
NA	TRBV9	TRBJ2-7	once	TGTGCCAGCAGCACCGGGACAGAGCAGTACTTC	CASSTGTEQYF
NA	TRBV11-2	TRBJ2-3	NA	TGTGCCAGCAGCTTTATCGGGACAGATACGCAGTATTTT	CASSFIGTDTQYF
NA	TRBV4-1	TRBJ1-5	once	TGCGCCAGCAGCCAAGCCCAGTATAGCAATCAGCCCCAGCATTTT	CASSQAQYSNQPQHF
TRBD2	TRBV27	TRBJ2-7	NA	TGTGCCAGCAGTTTGGGGACTAGCGGTTACGAGCAGTACTTC	CASSLGTSGYEQYF
TRBD1	TRBV4-1	TRBJ2-1	NA	TGCGCCAGCAGCCAAGCCAGACAGGGATACAATGAGCAGTTCTTC	CASSQARQGYNEQFF
NA	TRBV10-2	TRBJ2-7	NA	TGCGCCAGCAGTGCTGGACTCCAATCCTACGAGCAGTACTTC	CASSAGLQSYEQYF
TRBD1	TRBV27	TRBJ1-1	NA	TGTGCCAGCAGTTTGGACAGGAGCACTGAAGCTTTCTTT	CASSLDRSTEAFF
NA	TRBV15	TRBJ2-3	NA	TGTGCCACCAGCAGAGATTACGACTTAGCGCAGGCAGATACGCAGTATTTT	CATSRDYDLAQADTQYF
NA	TRBV2	TRBJ2-3	NA	TGTGCCAGCAGTGTCATTTCAGATACGCAGTATTTT	CASSVISDTQYF
NA	TRBV9	TRBJ2-5	once	TGTGCCAGCAGCCCGGCAGGGGTGGTTGCAGAGACCCAGTACTTC	CASSPAGVVAETQYF
TRBD1	TRBV19	TRBJ2-7	NA	TGTGCCAGTAGTACCCGCGACAGGGTAGGGGAGCAGTACTTC	CASSTRDRVGEQYF
TRBD2	TRBV28	TRBJ2-7	NA	TGTGCCAGCAGTTTTGAAGCTAGCGGGAGTTCCAACGAGCAGTACTTC	CASSFEASGSSNEQYF
TRBD1	TRBV11-2	TRBJ2-2	NA	TGTGCCAGCAGCTCCGGGACAGCCACCGGGGAGCTGTTTTTT	CASSSGTATGELFF
NA	TRBV13	TRBJ2-7	NA	TGTGCCAGCAGCTTCGGGGACATATCATCGGTTGAGCAGTACTTC	CASSFGDISSVEQYF
NA	TRBV28	TRBJ2-2	NA	TGTGCCAGCAGTTTACCCTCGACAGTCACCGGGGAGCTGTTTTTT	CASSLPSTVTGELFF
NA	TRBV5-1	TRBJ2-4	NA	TGCGCCAGCAGCCCTGGCGAGCGGACTGCCAAAAACATTCAGTACTTC	CASSPGERTAKNIQYF
NA	TRBV27	TRBJ2-5	NA	TGTGCCAGCAGCCCCGGGGGGGACAGGGTAGAGACCCAGTACTTC	CASSPGGDRVETQYF
TRBD1	TRBV6-1	TRBJ2-5	NA	TGTGCCAGCACCCAGCCGACAGGGCAAGAGACCCAGTACTTC	CASTQPTGQETQYF
NA	TRBV27	TRBJ2-7	NA	TGTGCCAGCAGTCCGTCTGGTTCGTACGAGCAGTACTTC	CASSPSGSYEQYF
TRBD1	TRBV7-9	TRBJ2-1	few	TGTGCCAGCAGCTTCCAGGGGGACCACAATGAGCAGTTCTTC	CASSFQGDHNEQFF
TRBD1	TRBV5-6	TRBJ2-7	NA	TGTGCCAGCAGCACCCCCGGGACAGGACCCTACGAGCAGTACTTC	CASSTPGTGPYEQYF
TRBD1	TRBV27	TRBJ2-7	NA	TGTGCCAGCGGACACTTCGGACAGGAGGACGAGCAGTACTTC	CASGHFGQEDEQYF
NA	TRBV27	TRBJ1-6	NA	TGTGCCAGCAGTTTATCCAACACCCATTCACCCCTCCACTTT	CASSLSNTHSPLHF
TRBD2	TRBV19	TRBJ2-5	NA	TGTGCCAGTAGTTTCGGGACTAGCGGGAGGGAGACCCAGTACTTC	CASSFGTSGRETQYF
TRBD1	TRBV28	TRBJ1-4	NA	TGTGCCAGCAGTTCGCCGGACGGGACAGGGGGGGAAAAACTGTTTTTT	CASSSPDGTGGEKLFF
TRBD1	TRBV7-9	TRBJ2-5	NA	TGTGCCAGCAGCTACCGACAGGGGGTCCCGGAGACCCAGTACTTC	CASSYRQGVPETQYF
NA	TRBV28	TRBJ1-6	NA	TGTGCCAGCAGTTTATCGGCTACGTATAATTCACCCCTCCACTTT	CASSLSATYNSPLHF
TRBD1	TRBV4-1	TRBJ2-7	NA	TGCGCCAGCAGCCCAGGCCCAGGGGGTGAGCAGTACTTC	CASSPGPGGEQYF
NA	TRBV4-1	TRBJ2-1	NA	TGCGCCAGCAGCCAAGATTTTCCACCTTTTTCCTACAATGAGCAGTTCTTC	CASSQDFPPFSYNEQFF
TRBD1	TRBV15	TRBJ2-7	NA	TGTGCCACGGCGTCCGGGACAGGGGGATTCGAGCAGTACTTC	CATASGTGGFEQYF
NA	TRBV2	TRBJ2-5	NA	TGTGCCAGCAGTGAAGCGGACAACCAAGAGACCCAGTACTTC	CASSEADNQETQYF
TRBD1	TRBV5-4	TRBJ2-5	NA	TGTGCCAGCAGCCAAATCCAGGGGGATACCCAGTACTTC	CASSQIQGDTQYF
NA	TRBV21-1	TRBJ2-7	NA	TGTGCCAGCAGCCACGAGACTCCCTCCTACGAGCAGTACTTC	CASSHETPSYEQYF
TRBD2	TRBV7-8	TRBJ2-7	NA	TGTGCCAGCAGCTTGGCGGGAGGTTACGACGAGCAGTACTTC	CASSLAGGYDEQYF
TRBD1	TRBV13	TRBJ2-7	NA	TGTGCCAGCAGCGAGACCGGGACAGGGGACTACGAGCAGTACTTC	CASSETGTGDYEQYF
NA	TRBV27	TRBJ2-3	NA	TGTGCCAGCAGCCCAGGAGATACGCAGTATTTT	CASSPGDTQYF
TRBD2	TRBV5-4	TRBJ2-1	NA	TGTGCCAGCAGCTTGGTGGGGGGGGAGCAGTTCTTC	CASSLVGGEQFF
NA	TRBV4-1	TRBJ2-6	NA	TGCGCCAGCAGCCCGTCGGGGACATTGACAAGTGGGGCCAACGTCCTGACTTTC	CASSPSGTLTSGANVLTF
NA	TRBV10-2	TRBJ2-6	NA	TGCGCCAGCAGTGAGTCGGGCTCTGGGGCCAACGTCCTGACTTTC	CASSESGSGANVLTF
NA	TRBV2	TRBJ1-3	NA	TGTGCCAGCAGTGAATACAGAAGCTCTGGAAACACCATATATTTT	CASSEYRSSGNTIYF
TRBD2	TRBV5-6	TRBJ2-1	NA	TGTGCCAGCAGCTTTGGGACTAGCTATGAGCAGTTCTTC	CASSFGTSYEQFF
TRBD1	TRBV27	TRBJ1-2	NA	TGTGCCAGCAGTTTCTGGTCAACAGGGGAGGGCTACACCTTC	CASSFWSTGEGYTF
TRBD2	TRBV4-1	TRBJ2-3	NA	TGCGCCAGCAGCCAAGATGGCGGGAGTAGGTCTGATACGCAGTATTTT	CASSQDGGSRSDTQYF
NA	TRBV28	TRBJ2-1	NA	TGTGCCAGCAGTGCCTCCGGGACTCTCACTAATGAGCAGTTCTTC	CASSASGTLTNEQFF
TRBD2	TRBV27	TRBJ2-2	NA	TGTGCCAGCAGTTCCAGACTAGCGGGAGCCACCGGGGAGCTGTTTTTT	CASSSRLAGATGELFF
NA	TRBV27	TRBJ2-1	once	TGTGCCAGCAGTCCGACCACTAGAGTAGCCTACAATGAGCAGTTCTTC	CASSPTTRVAYNEQFF
NA	TRBV7-9	TRBJ2-5	once	TGTGCCAGCAGGACAGACCAAGAGACCCAGTACTTC	CASRTDQETQYF
TRBD1	TRBV2	TRBJ2-7	NA	TGTGCCAGCAGCGACGGGGGACAGGAGGAGCAGTACTTC	CASSDGGQEEQYF
NA	TRBV27	TRBJ1-1	NA	TGTGCCAGCAGCCTCTACCTTGGGTGGGCTGAAGCTTTCTTT	CASSLYLGWAEAFF
NA	TRBV6-6	TRBJ2-7	once	TGTGCCAGCAGTGACCAGGGGCCCTACGAGCAGTACTTC	CASSDQGPYEQYF
NA	TRBV7-6	TRBJ2-7	NA	TGTGCCAGCAGCTCACTACGTGGTCCATTATACGAGCAGTACTTC	CASSSLRGPLYEQYF